Reported below is one T cell receptor (beta chain). Its antigen is as yet unknown. This specimen belongs to a study of OX40 agonist ivuxolimab in advanced cancers. Study results and limitations: Patients who responded partially at 0.1-3.0 mg/kg showed clonal expansion ranking among the lowest.

V was cut by 2 bases and J by 2 bases, with 6 bases left in between. Germline V gives CDR1 SNHLY, CDR2 FYNNEI. The length of the CDR3 is 13 residues. Clones were read by immunoSEQ multiplex PCR, and TCRdb kept only the in-frame ones, dropping some. Found here are 50,000 to 65,000 clones, approximately 87% of them singletons; the top ten hold under 8.5%. This clonotype was sampled from an adult with an advanced solid tumor such as melanoma, head and neck, liver or kidney cancer. The source was CD4+ or CD8+ T cells sorted from blood, collected in a trial of the OX40 agonist ivuxolimab. The gene calls are TRBV2 and TRBJ1-2; D is perhaps TRBD1 (6 bases). As DNA, the CDR3 is TGTGCCAGCAGTGAACAGGGGAACTATGGCTACACCTTC. It codes for CASSEQGNYGYTF.